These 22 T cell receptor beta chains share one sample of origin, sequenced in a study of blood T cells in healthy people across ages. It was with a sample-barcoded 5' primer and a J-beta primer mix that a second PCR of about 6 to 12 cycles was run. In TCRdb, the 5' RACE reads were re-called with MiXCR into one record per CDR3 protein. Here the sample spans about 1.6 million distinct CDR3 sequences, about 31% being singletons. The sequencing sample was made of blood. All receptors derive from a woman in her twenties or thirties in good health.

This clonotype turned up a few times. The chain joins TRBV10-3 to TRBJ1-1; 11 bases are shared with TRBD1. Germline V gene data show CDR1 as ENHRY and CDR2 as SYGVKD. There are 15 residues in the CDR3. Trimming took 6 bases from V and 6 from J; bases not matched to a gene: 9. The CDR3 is CAIRPGQGAGAEAFF. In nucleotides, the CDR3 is TGTGCCATCAGACCCGGACAGGGGGCGGGGGCTGAAGCTTTCTTT.

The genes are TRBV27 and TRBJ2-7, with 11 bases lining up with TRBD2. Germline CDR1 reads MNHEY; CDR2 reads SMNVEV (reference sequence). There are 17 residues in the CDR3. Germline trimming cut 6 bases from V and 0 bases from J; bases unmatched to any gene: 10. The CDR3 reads CASSGQFGTSGSYEQYF. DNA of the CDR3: TGTGCCAGCAGCGGTCAGTTCGGGACTAGCGGCTCCTACGAGCAGTACTTC.

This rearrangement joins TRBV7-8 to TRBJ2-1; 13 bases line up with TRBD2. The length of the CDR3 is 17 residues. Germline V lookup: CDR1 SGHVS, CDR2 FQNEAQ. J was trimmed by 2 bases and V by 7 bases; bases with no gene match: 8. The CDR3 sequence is CASTWTSGRGAYNEQFF. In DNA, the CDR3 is TGTGCCAGCACCTGGACTAGCGGGAGAGGAGCCTACAATGAGCAGTTCTTC.

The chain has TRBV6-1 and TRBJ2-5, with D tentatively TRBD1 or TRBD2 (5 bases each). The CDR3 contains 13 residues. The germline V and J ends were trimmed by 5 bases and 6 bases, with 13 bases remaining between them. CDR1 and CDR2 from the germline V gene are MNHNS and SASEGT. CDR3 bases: TGTGCCAGCAGTTGGGACCCCGGCCAGACCCAGTACTTC. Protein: CASSWDPGQTQYF.

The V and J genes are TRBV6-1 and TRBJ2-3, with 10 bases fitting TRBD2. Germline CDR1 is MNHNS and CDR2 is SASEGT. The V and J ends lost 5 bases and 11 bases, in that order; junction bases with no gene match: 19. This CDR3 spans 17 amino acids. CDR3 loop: CASSRGRLAGGQNEQYF. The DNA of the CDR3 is TGTGCCAGCAGTCGTGGTAGATTAGCGGGGGGCCAAAATGAGCAGTATTTT.

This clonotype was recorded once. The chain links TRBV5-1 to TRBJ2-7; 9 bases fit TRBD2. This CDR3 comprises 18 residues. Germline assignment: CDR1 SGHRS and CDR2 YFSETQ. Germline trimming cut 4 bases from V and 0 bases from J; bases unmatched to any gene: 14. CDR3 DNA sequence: TGCGCCAGCAGCCCAAGGGGGGCTAGCGGGATTAGCTCCTACGAGCAGTACTTC. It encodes CASSPRGASGISSYEQYF.

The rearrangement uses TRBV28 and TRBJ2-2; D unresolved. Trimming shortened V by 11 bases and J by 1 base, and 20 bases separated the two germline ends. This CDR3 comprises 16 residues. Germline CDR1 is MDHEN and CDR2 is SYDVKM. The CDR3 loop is CASIEHRSWNTGELFF. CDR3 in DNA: TGTGCCTCGATCGAACATCGCAGCTGGAACACCGGGGAGCTGTTTTTT. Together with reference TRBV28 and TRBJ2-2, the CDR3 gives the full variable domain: DVKVTQSSRYLVKRTGEKVFLECVQDMDHENMFWYRQDPGLGLRLIYFSYDVKMKEKGDIPEGYSVSREKKERFSLILESASTNQTSMYLCASIEHRSWNTGELFFGEGSRLTVL.

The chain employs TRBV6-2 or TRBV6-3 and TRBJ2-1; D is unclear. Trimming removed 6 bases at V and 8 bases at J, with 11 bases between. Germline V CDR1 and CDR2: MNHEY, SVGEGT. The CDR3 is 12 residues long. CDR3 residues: CASSPGRHEQFF. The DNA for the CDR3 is TGTGCCAGCAGCCCCGGCCGCCATGAGCAGTTCTTC.

The CDR3 DNA follows: TGTGCCAGCAGCCAAGGGGGGCTGGTAGACAACTATGGCTACACCTTC. Its translation is CASSQGGLVDNYGYTF. This rearrangement joins TRBV3-1 to TRBJ1-2; possible D gene TRBD1, 6 bases. With 1 base removed from V and 2 bases from J, the gap between germline ends came to 14 bases. The CDR3 has 16 amino acids. The germline V gene has CDR1 LGHDT and CDR2 YNNKEL (reference sequence). The full variable domain, rest sourced from reference TRBV3-1 and TRBJ1-2, is DTAVSQTPKYLVTQMGNDKSIKCEQNLGHDTMYWYKQDSKKFLKIMFSYNNKELIINETVPNRFSPKSPDKAHLNLHINSLELGDSAVYFCASSQGGLVDNYGYTFGSGTRLTVV.

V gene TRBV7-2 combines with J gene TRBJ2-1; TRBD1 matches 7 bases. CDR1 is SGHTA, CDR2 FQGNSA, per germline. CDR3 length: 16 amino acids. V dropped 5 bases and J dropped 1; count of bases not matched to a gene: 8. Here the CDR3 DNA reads TGTGCCAGCAGCACGTGGGACAGCTCGTCCTACAATGAGCAGTTCTTC. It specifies CASSTWDSSSYNEQFF.

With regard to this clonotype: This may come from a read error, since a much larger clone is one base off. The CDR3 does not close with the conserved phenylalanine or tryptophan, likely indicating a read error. The CDR3 loop is CASSEEGTGSYEQYS. The CDR3 coding sequence is TGTGCCAGCAGCGAGGAAGGGACTGGCTCCTACGAGCAGTACTCC. V usage is TRBV7-2 and J usage is TRBJ2-7; D is possibly TRBD2 (6 bases). The germline gives CDR1 SGHTA, CDR2 FQGNSA. The CDR3 covers 15 residues. With 5 bases removed from V and 0 bases from J, the gap between germline ends came to 14 bases.

CDR3 coding DNA: TGTGCCAGCAGCCTGGTTGGGGTCTCCGAGCAGTACTTC. Protein: CASSLVGVSEQYF. The J gene is TRBJ2-5, the V gene TRBV14; D gene unclear. The J call may be wrong; the DNA end is better matched by TRBJ2-7. Germline CDR1 is SGHDN and CDR2 is FVKESK. The CDR3 length is 13 residues.

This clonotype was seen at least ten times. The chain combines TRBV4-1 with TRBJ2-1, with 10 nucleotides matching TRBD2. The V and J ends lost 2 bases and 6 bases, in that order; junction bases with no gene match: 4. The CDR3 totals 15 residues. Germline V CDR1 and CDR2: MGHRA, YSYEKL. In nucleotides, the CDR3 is TGCGCCAGCAGCCAACTAGCGGGAGTGGGCAATGAGCAGTTCTTC. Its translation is CASSQLAGVGNEQFF.

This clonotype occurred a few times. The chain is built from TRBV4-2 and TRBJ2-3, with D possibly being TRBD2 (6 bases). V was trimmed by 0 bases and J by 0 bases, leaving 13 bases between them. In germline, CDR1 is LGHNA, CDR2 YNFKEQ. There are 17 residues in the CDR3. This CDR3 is CASSQDPGLPSTDTQYF. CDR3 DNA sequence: TGTGCCAGCAGCCAAGATCCAGGACTACCGAGCACAGATACGCAGTATTTT.

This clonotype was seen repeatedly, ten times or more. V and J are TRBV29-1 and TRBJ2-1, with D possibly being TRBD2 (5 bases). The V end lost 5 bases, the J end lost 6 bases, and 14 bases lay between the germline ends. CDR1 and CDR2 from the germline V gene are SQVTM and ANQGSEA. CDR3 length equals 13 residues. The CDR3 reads CSVRPTTFNEQFF. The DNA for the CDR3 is TGCAGCGTTCGCCCGACTACATTCAATGAGCAGTTCTTC.

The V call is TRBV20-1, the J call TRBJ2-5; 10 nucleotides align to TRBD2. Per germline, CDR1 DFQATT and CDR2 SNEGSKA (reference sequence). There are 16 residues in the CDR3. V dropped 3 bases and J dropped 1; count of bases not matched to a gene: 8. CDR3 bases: TGCAGTGCTAGGCCGGCTAGCGGGGGCGCCCAAGAGACCCAGTACTTC. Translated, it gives CSARPASGGAQETQYF.

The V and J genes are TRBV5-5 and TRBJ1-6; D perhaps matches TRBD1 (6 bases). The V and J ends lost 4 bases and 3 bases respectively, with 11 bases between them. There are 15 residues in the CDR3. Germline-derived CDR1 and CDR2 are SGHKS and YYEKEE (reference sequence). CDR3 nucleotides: TGTGCCAGCAGCATAACAGGGTACTATAATTCACCCCTCCACTTT. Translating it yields CASSITGYYNSPLHF.

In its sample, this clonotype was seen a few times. The CDR3 DNA follows: TGCAGTGCCAACTCGCGGGGGACTAGCACAGATACGCAGTATTTT. It is translated as CSANSRGTSTDTQYF. V and J are TRBV20-1 and TRBJ2-3; 7 nucleotides match TRBD2. The CDR3 contains 15 residues. CDR1 and CDR2 (germline): DFQATT, SNEGSKA (reference sequence). J was trimmed by 0 bases and V by 6 bases; bases with no gene match: 9.

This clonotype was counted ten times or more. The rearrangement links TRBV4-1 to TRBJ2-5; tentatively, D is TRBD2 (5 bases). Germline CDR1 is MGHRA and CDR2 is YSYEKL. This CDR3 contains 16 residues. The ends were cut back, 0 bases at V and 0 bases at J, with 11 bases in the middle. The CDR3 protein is CASSQEGGADQETQYF. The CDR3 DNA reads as TGCGCCAGCAGCCAAGAAGGAGGAGCGGACCAAGAGACCCAGTACTTC.

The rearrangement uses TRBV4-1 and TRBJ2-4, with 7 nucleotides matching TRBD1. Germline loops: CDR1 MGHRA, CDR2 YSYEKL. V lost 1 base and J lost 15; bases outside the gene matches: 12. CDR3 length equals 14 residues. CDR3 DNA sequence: TGCGCCAGCAGCCAAGTATGGCCAGGGGGACGGTGGTACTTC. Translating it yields CASSQVWPGGRWYF.

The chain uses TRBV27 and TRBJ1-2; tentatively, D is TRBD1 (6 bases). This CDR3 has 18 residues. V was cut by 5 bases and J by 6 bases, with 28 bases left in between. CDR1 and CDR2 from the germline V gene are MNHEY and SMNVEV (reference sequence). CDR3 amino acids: CASSQYPIGNRDWDGYTF. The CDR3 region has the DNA TGTGCCAGCAGTCAATACCCGATTGGAAACAGGGATTGGGATGGCTACACCTTC.

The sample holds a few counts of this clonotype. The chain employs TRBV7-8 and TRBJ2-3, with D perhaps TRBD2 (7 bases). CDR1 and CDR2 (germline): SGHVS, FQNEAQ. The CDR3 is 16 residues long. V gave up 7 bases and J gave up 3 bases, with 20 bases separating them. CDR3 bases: TGTGCCAGCACCCGCGCGGGGGCCTACCTAACAGATACGCAGTATTTT. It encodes CASTRAGAYLTDTQYF.